Listed here is a single TCR beta chain. Clones were read by immunoSEQ multiplex PCR, and TCRdb kept only the in-frame ones, dropping some. Among tens of thousands of clones listed, about 89% were seen once. This sample is part of a study of OX40 agonist ivuxolimab in advanced cancers. Per the germline V gene, CDR1 is MNHNS and CDR2 is SASEGT. V lost 0 bases and J 5 bases, leaving 8 bases between the germline ends. CDR3 length equals 13 residues. This sequence originates from an adult with an advanced solid tumor such as melanoma, head and neck, liver or kidney cancer. The V call is TRBV6-1, the J call TRBJ2-7; D possibly corresponds to TRBD1 (5 bases). The sample in question was CD4+ or CD8+ T cells sorted from blood, obtained in a trial of the OX40 agonist ivuxolimab. The CDR3 sequence: CASSEAPGNEQYF. The CDR3 DNA is TGTGCCAGCAGTGAAGCCCCAGGGAACGAGCAGTACTTC.